The 22 T cell receptor beta chains reported below all come from one sample, sequenced in a study of Ad26.COV2.S vaccination and SARS-CoV-2 variants. This table comes from immunoSEQ multiplex PCR, and its TCRdb copy is limited to in-frame clones, with some not included. The table lists fewer than 400,000 clones, about 88% of them singletons, with 3% to 3.5% in the top ten. Noted treatment: approximately 18 received Ad26.COV2.S at low or high dose, single or two shots; about 5 received placebo; per-sample allocation not given. Sampling took place 63 days after the first vaccine or placebo injection. The specimen was peripheral blood, collected in a trial of Ad26.COV2.S vaccine versus placebo. The receptor source for this set is a person aged 18-60 years who received the Ad26.COV2.S COVID-19 vaccine or a placebo.

As DNA, the CDR3 is TGTGCCAGCAGCTTCTGGGGGACAGGGGTTCATGGCTACACCTTC. Translation gives CASSFWGTGVHGYTF. The chain employs TRBV5-6 and TRBJ1-2; 10 bases fit TRBD1. Germline CDR1 and CDR2: SGHDT and YYEEEE. Losses at the gene ends were 2 bases for V and 6 bases for J; bases not matched to a gene: 7. CDR3 length equals 15 residues. The variable domain in full, completed from reference TRBV5-6 and TRBJ1-2, reads DAGVTQSPTHLIKTRGQQVTLRCSPKSGHDTVSWYQQALGQGPQFIFQYYEEEERQRGNFPDRFSGHQFPNYSSELNVNALLLGDSALYLCASSFWGTGVHGYTFGSGTRLTVV.

This rearrangement joins TRBV6-6 to TRBJ1-6; weak D call: TRBD1 (6 bases). In germline, CDR1 is MNHNY, CDR2 SVGAGI (reference sequence). The CDR3 extends over 14 amino acids. The ends were cut back, 5 bases at V and 8 bases at J, with 13 bases in the middle. In DNA, the CDR3 is TGTGCCAGCAGTCCGGACAGTTGGGATTCACCCCTCCACTTT. It codes for CASSPDSWDSPLHF.

The rearrangement joins TRBV10-3 to TRBJ2-1; D remains unclear. The CDR3 covers 15 residues. CDR1 is ENHRY and CDR2 is SYGVKD in the germline V gene. V lost 10 bases to trimming and J lost 2 bases, with 18 bases between them. Here the CDR3 reads CASTPRGPPYNEQFF. In nucleotides, the CDR3 is TGTGCCAGTACCCCCCGAGGACCTCCCTACAATGAGCAGTTCTTC.

In this sample, this clone turned up a few times. The rearrangement joins TRBV12-3 or TRBV12-4 to TRBJ1-1; no clear D gene. This CDR3 contains 12 residues. The germline V and J ends were trimmed by 2 bases and 8 bases, with 9 bases remaining between them. The CDR3 coding sequence is TGTGCCAGCAGTTTACTGAGGTGGGAAGCTTTCTTT. Its translation is CASSLLRWEAFF.

This sequence joins TRBV11-2 and TRBJ2-3; D not certain. Trimming removed 0 bases at V and 0 bases at J, with 7 bases between. Germline lookup yields CDR1 SGHAT and CDR2 FQNNGV. The CDR3 runs 15 residues. CDR3 region: CASSLDLASTDTQYF. The CDR3 DNA follows: TGTGCCAGCAGCTTAGATCTCGCAAGCACAGATACGCAGTATTTT.

The chain has TRBV6-6 and TRBJ2-7; D is perhaps TRBD1 (6 bases). V was clipped by 4 bases and J by 4 bases, with 11 bases between them. Per germline, CDR1 MNHNY and CDR2 SVGAGI (reference sequence). The CDR3 sequence is 13 residues long. CDR3 in amino acids: CASSFAQGYEQYF. The CDR3 coding sequence is TGTGCCAGCAGTTTTGCCCAGGGGTACGAGCAGTACTTC.

V and J are TRBV2 and TRBJ2-7; D gene unclear. This CDR3 spans 13 amino acids. V was trimmed by 6 bases and J by 2 bases, leaving 11 bases between them. Germline CDR1 reads SNHLY; CDR2 reads FYNNEI. CDR3: CASSLQVAYEQYF. The CDR3 coding sequence is TGTGCCAGCAGCCTCCAGGTCGCCTACGAGCAGTACTTC.

The V call is TRBV5-6, the J call TRBJ1-4; TRBD1 matches at 7 bases. The CDR3 loop spans 14 amino acids. Trimming at V came to 1 base and at J to 7 bases, leaving 4 bases not matched to a gene. Per germline, CDR1 SGHDT and CDR2 YYEEEE. For the CDR3, the DNA is TGTGCCAGCAGCTTGTGGACAGGCGGTGAAAAACTGTTTTTT. It yields the protein CASSLWTGGEKLFF. Looking up the rest from reference TRBV5-6 and TRBJ1-4 gives the full variable domain: DAGVTQSPTHLIKTRGQQVTLRCSPKSGHDTVSWYQQALGQGPQFIFQYYEEEERQRGNFPDRFSGHQFPNYSSELNVNALLLGDSALYLCASSLWTGGEKLFFGSGTQLSVL.

The chain joins TRBV25-1 to TRBJ1-2, with a weak D call TRBD1 (5 bases). V gave up 6 bases and J gave up 8 bases, with 16 bases separating them. CDR1 is MGHDK, CDR2 SYGVNS, per germline. This CDR3 is built from 13 residues. CDR3 coding DNA: TGTGCCAGCAGCAGATCTAAGGGGACCGGCTACACCTTC. This gives the protein CASSRSKGTGYTF.

The chain joins TRBV27 to TRBJ1-6, with D perhaps matching TRBD1 (5 bases). V was trimmed by 2 bases and J by 0 bases, leaving 11 bases between them. The CDR3 spans 17 residues. Germline V gene sequence: CDR1 MNHEY, CDR2 SMNVEV (reference sequence). The chain's CDR3 is CASSLGDSGSYNSPLHF. Here the CDR3 DNA reads TGTGCCAGCAGTTTAGGGGACTCTGGCTCCTATAATTCACCCCTCCACTTT.

The V gene is TRBV10-3, the J gene TRBJ2-3; 9 bases are a match to TRBD2. Germline values: CDR1 ENHRY, CDR2 SYGVKD. The CDR3 totals 19 residues. V was pared by 0 bases and J by 2 bases, with 12 bases of the junction left unmatched. CDR3 loop: CAISESRAGGFSHTDTQYF. CDR3 in DNA: TGTGCCATCAGTGAGTCTAGGGCGGGGGGGTTCTCACACACAGATACGCAGTATTTT.

This chain connects TRBV19 to TRBJ2-5, with TRBD1 matching 9 bases. The CDR3 extends over 15 amino acids. V lost 1 base, J lost 5 bases, and 5 bases stayed unmatched. Germline V gene lookup returns CDR1 LNHDA and CDR2 SQIVND (reference sequence). This chain's CDR3 is CASSIARDRAETQYF. CDR3 sequence (DNA): TGTGCCAGTAGTATAGCCCGGGACAGGGCGGAGACCCAGTACTTC.

The table lists this clone with a count of one. The gene calls are TRBV6-4 and TRBJ2-3; 14 bases map to TRBD2. Germline CDR1 reads MRHNA; CDR2 reads SNTAGT. With V trimmed by 3 bases and J by 7 bases, 6 bases remained unmatched. The CDR3 loop spans 16 amino acids. Here the CDR3 DNA reads TGTGCCAGCAGTGAGGGGACTAGCGGGGGAAGGAATACGCAGTATTTT. This gives the protein CASSEGTSGGRNTQYF.

For the CDR3, the DNA is TGTGCCAGCAGCTTCGAGGGCGGAGAGACCCAGTACTTC. Residues: CASSFEGGETQYF. The chain combines TRBV2 with TRBJ2-5; D possibly corresponds to TRBD2 (5 bases). CDR3 length: 13 amino acids. V lost 6 bases and J lost 4, with 12 bases in between. Germline CDR1 reads SNHLY; CDR2 reads FYNNEI.

V gene TRBV18 combines with J gene TRBJ1-1; D remains ambiguous. Trimming left V 2 bases short and J 0 bases short, with 10 bases between. Germline-derived CDR1 and CDR2 are KGHSH and LQKENI. There are 15 residues in the CDR3. The CDR3 is CASSPIALMNTEAFF. In nucleotides, the CDR3 is TGTGCCAGCTCACCAATAGCACTAATGAACACTGAAGCTTTCTTT.

This clone showed up just a few times. V and J are TRBV6-6 and TRBJ1-3; 11 nucleotides line up with TRBD1. V shed 0 bases and J 8 bases; nucleotides not matched to a gene: 3. Germline CDR1 is MNHNY and CDR2 is SVGAGI (reference sequence). This CDR3 region has 15 residues. CDR3 region: CASSYSRDRGDTIYF. The CDR3 DNA follows: TGTGCCAGCAGTTACTCCCGGGACAGGGGGGACACCATATATTTT.

This chain uses TRBV5-4 with TRBJ2-3; 9 bases agree with TRBD2. After removal of 4 bases from V and 0 bases from J, the junction contained 3 bases not matched to a gene. The germline V gene encodes CDR1 SGHNT and CDR2 YYREEE (reference sequence). The CDR3 length is 15 residues. CDR3 protein: CASSGGGASTDTQYF. As DNA, the CDR3 is TGTGCCAGCAGCGGCGGGGGGGCTAGCACAGATACGCAGTATTTT.

The sample holds one count of this clone. The CDR3 DNA reads TGTGCCAGCAGCTTAGCGGGAGGGGGGGTCAACTATGGCTACACCTTC. It specifies CASSLAGGGVNYGYTF. This chain uses TRBV7-6 with TRBJ1-2; maybe TRBD1 (6 bases). Looked up from germline, CDR1 is SGHVS and CDR2 is FNYEAQ. The CDR3 spans 16 residues. V was trimmed by 0 bases and J by 2 bases, leaving 13 bases between them.

The chain is built from TRBV7-9 and TRBJ2-2, with a tentative D call TRBD1 (5 bases). The CDR3 is 17 residues long. Trimming stripped 0 bases from V and 2 bases from J, with 13 bases between. Germline V lookup: CDR1 SEHNR, CDR2 FQNEAQ (reference sequence). CDR3 loop: CASSLALRQRNTGELFF. The CDR3, as DNA: TGTGCCAGCAGCTTAGCGCTAAGACAGCGTAACACCGGGGAGCTGTTTTTT. Using reference TRBV7-9 and TRBJ2-2 for the parts outside the CDR3, the full variable domain is DTGVSQNPRHKITKRGQNVTFRCDPISEHNRLYWYRQTLGQGPEFLTYFQNEAQLEKSRLLSDRFSAERPKGSFSTLEIQRTEQGDSAMYLCASSLALRQRNTGELFFGEGSRLTVL.

The V call is TRBV18, the J call TRBJ2-7; D is unclear. CDR1 is KGHSH and CDR2 is LQKENI in the germline V gene. The CDR3 sequence is 14 residues long. With 3 bases removed from V and 2 bases from J, the gap between germline ends came to 11 bases. The CDR3 DNA sequence: TGTGCCAGCTCACCTTCTCTTGAAGCCTACGAGCAGTACTTC. Translating it yields CASSPSLEAYEQYF. Full variable domain (remainder filled in from reference TRBV18 and TRBJ2-7): NAGVMQNPRHLVRRRGQEARLRCSPMKGHSHVYWYRQLPEEGLKFMVYLQKENIIDESGMPKERFSAEFPKEGPSILRIQQVVRGDSAAYFCASSPSLEAYEQYFGPGTRLTVT.

The chain carries TRBV30 and TRBJ2-7, with D possibly being TRBD1 (6 bases). The CDR3 contains 11 residues. The V and J ends lost 6 bases and 6 bases respectively, with 12 bases between them. Germline CDR1 is GTSNPN and CDR2 is SVGIG (reference sequence). CDR3 loop: CACKQGGEQYF. The CDR3 coding sequence is TGTGCCTGTAAACAGGGTGGCGAGCAGTACTTC.

The chain joins TRBV10-2 to TRBJ2-7, with a possible D match to TRBD2 (6 bases). Trimming removed 6 bases at V and 4 bases at J, with 10 bases between. This CDR3 comprises 12 residues. The V gene's germline CDR1 is WSHSY and CDR2 SAAADI. CDR3 sequence reads: CASRGGGYEQYF. CDR3 in DNA: TGCGCCAGCAGAGGCGGAGGGTACGAGCAGTACTTC.